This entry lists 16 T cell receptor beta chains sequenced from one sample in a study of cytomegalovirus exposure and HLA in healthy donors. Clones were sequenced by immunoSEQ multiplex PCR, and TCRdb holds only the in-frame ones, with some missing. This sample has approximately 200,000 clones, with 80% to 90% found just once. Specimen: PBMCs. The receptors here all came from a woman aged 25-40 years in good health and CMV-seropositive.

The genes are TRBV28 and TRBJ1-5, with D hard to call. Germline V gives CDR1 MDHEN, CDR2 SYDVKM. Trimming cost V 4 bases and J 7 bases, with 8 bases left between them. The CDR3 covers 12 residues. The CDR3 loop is CASSSPQQPQHF. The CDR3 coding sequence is TGTGCCAGCAGTTCCCCGCAGCAGCCCCAGCATTTT.

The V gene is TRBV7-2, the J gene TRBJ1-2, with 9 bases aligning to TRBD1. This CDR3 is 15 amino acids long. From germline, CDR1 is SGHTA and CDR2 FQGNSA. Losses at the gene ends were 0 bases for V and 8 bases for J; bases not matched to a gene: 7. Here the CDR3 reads CASSLALQGALGYTF. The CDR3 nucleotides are TGTGCCAGCAGCTTAGCGTTACAGGGGGCGCTAGGCTACACCTTC.

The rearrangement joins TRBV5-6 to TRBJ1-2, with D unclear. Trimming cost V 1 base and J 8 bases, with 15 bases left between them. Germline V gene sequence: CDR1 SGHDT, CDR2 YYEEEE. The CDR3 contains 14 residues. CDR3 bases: TGTGCCAGCAGCTTGAGGAACAGCCCCCTCGGCTACACCTTC. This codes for CASSLRNSPLGYTF.

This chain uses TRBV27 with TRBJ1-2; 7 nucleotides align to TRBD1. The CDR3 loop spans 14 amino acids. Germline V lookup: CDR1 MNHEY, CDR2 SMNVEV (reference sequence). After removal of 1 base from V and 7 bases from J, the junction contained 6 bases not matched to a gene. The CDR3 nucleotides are TGTGCCAGCAGTTTATTGGGGGCAGGGGGTGGCTACACCTTC. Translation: CASSLLGAGGGYTF.

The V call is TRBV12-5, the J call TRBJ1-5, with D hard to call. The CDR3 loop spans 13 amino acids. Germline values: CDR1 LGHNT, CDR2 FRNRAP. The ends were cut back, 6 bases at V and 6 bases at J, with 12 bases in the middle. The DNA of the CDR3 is TGTGCTAGTGGCTCACCCGGTGGTCAGCCCCAGCATTTT. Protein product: CASGSPGGQPQHF.

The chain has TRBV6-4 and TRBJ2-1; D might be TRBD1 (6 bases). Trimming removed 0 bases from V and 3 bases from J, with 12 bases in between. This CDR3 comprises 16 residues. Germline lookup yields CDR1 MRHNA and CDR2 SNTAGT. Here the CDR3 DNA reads TGTGCCAGCAGTGACTCGTCGAAGGGGGACTACAATGAGCAGTTCTTC. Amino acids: CASSDSSKGDYNEQFF.

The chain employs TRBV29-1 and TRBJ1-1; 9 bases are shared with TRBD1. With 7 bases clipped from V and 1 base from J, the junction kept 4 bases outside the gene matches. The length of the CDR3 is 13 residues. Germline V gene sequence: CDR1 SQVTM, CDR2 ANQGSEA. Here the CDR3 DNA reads TGCAGCGCCAAGACAGGGGGGAACACTGAAGCTTTCTTT. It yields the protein CSAKTGGNTEAFF. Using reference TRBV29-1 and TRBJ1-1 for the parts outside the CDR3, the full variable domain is SAVISQKPSRDICQRGTSLTIQCQVDSQVTMMFWYRQQPGQSLTLIATANQGSEATYESGFVIDKFPISRPNLTFSTLTVSNMSPEDSSIYLCSAKTGGNTEAFFGQGTRLTVV.

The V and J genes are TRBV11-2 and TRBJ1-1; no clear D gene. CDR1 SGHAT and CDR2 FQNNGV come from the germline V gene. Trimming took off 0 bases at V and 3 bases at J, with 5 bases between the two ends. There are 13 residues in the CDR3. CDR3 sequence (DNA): TGTGCCAGCAGCTTAGACCGGGACACTGAAGCTTTCTTT. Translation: CASSLDRDTEAFF.

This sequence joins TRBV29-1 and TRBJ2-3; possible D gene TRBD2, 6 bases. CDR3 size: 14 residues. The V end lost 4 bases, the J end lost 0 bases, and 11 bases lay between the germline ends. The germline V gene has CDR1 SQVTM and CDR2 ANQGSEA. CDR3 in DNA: TGCAGCGTTGGTTTAGCGGTTAGCACAGATACGCAGTATTTT. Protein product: CSVGLAVSTDTQYF.

Written as DNA, the CDR3 is TGCGCCAGCAGCCAGGGTCCAGGGACTTTGAACACTGAAGCTTTCTTT. Residues: CASSQGPGTLNTEAFF. The V gene is TRBV4-1, the J gene TRBJ1-1, with D perhaps TRBD1 (5 bases). Deletions cut 3 bases from V and 0 bases from J, with 14 bases between. CDR1 and CDR2 from the germline V gene are MGHRA and YSYEKL. This CDR3 region has 16 residues.

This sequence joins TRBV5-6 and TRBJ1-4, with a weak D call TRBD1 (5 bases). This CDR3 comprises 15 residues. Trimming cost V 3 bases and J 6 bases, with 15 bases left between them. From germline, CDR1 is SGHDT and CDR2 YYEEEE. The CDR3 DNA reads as TGTGCCAGCAGCTCGGGGACTGGTTATGATGAAAAACTGTTTTTT. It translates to CASSSGTGYDEKLFF.

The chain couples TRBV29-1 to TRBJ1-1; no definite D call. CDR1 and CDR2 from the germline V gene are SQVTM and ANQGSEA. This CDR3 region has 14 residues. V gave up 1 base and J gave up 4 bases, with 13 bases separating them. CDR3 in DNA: TGCAGCGTTGAAGGTTTAGCAATAGGCACTGAAGCTTTCTTT. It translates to CSVEGLAIGTEAFF. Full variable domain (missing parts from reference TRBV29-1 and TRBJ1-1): SAVISQKPSRDICQRGTSLTIQCQVDSQVTMMFWYRQQPGQSLTLIATANQGSEATYESGFVIDKFPISRPNLTFSTLTVSNMSPEDSSIYLCSVEGLAIGTEAFFGQGTRLTVV.

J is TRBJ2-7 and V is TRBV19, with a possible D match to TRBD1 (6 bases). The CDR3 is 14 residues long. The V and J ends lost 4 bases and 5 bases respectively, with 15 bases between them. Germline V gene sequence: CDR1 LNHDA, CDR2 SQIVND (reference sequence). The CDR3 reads CASSTPTTGNEQYF. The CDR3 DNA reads TGTGCCAGTAGTACCCCAACCACAGGGAACGAGCAGTACTTC.

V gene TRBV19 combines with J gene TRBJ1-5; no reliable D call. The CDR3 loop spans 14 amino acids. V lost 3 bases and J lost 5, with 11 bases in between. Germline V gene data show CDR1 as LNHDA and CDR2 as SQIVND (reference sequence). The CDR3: CASSIELSYQPQHF. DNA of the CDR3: TGTGCCAGTAGTATCGAACTATCCTATCAGCCCCAGCATTTT. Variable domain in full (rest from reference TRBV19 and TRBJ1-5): DGGITQSPKYLFRKEGQNVTLSCEQNLNHDAMYWYRQDPGQGLRLIYYSQIVNDFQKGDIAEGYSVSREKKESFPLTVTSAQKNPTAFYLCASSIELSYQPQHFGDGTRLSIL.

The DNA for the CDR3 is TGCGCCAGCAGCCAGCCAGTAGCGGGAGGCCTCGAGCAGTACTTC. This encodes CASSQPVAGGLEQYF. The rearrangement links TRBV5-1 to TRBJ2-7; 10 bases fit TRBD2. Germline V gene sequence: CDR1 SGHRS, CDR2 YFSETQ. The V and J ends lost 4 bases and 6 bases, in that order; junction bases with no gene match: 10. The CDR3 has 15 residues. The full variable domain, rest sourced from reference TRBV5-1 and TRBJ2-7, is KAGVTQTPRYLIKTRGQQVTLSCSPISGHRSVSWYQQTPGQGLQFLFEYFSETQRNKGNFPGRFSGRQFSNSRSEMNVSTLELGDSALYLCASSQPVAGGLEQYFGPGTRLTVT.

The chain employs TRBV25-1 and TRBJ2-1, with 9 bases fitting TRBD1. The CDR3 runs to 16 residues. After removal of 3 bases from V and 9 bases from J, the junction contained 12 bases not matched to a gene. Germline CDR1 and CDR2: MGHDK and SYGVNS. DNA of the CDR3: TGTGCCAGCAGTGAGAACAGGGGGCCGGGCGGCGGTGAGCAGTTCTTC. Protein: CASSENRGPGGGEQFF.